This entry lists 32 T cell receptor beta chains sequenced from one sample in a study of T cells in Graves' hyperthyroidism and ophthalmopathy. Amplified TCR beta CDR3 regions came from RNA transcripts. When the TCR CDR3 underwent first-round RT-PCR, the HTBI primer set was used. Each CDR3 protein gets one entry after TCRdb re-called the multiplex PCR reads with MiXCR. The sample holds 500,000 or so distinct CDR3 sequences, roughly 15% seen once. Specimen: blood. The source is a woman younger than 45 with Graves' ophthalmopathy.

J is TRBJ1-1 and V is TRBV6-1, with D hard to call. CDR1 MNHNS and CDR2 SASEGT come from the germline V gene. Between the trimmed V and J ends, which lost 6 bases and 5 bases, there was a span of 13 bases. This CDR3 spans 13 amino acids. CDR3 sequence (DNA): TGTGCCAGCAGCCCAGCCACCAGGACTGAAGCTTTCTTT. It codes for CASSPATRTEAFF.

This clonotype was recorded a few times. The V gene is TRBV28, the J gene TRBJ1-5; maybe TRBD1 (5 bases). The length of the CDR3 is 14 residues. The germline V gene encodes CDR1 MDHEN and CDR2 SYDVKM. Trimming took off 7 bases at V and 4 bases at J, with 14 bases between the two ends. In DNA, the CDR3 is TGTGCCAGCACACAGGACACACGAAATCAGCCCCAGCATTTT. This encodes CASTQDTRNQPQHF.

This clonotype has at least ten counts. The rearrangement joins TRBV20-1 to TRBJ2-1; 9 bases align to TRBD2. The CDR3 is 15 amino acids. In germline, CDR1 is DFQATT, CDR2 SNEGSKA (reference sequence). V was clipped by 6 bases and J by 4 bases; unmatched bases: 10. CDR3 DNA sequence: TGCAGTGCCCGCCACCTAGCGGGGTCTTACAATGAGCAGTTCTTC. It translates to CSARHLAGSYNEQFF.

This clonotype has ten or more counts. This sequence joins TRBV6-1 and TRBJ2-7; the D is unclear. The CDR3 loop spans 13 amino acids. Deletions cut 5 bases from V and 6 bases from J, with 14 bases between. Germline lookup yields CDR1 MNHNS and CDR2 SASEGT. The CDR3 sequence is CASSRVGGREQYF. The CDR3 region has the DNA TGTGCCAGCAGTAGGGTGGGTGGGCGCGAGCAGTACTTC.

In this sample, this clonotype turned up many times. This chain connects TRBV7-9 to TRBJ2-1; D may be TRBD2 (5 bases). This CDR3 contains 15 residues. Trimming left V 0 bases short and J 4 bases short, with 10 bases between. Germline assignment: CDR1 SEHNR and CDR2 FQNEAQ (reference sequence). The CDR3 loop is CASSLAGVRYNEQFF. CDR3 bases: TGTGCCAGCAGCTTAGCGGGAGTCAGATACAATGAGCAGTTCTTC.

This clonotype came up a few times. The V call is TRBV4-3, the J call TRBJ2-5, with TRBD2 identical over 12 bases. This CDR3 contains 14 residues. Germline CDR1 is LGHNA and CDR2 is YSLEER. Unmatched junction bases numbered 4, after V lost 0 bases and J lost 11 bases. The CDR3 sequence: CASSQETSGRLQYF. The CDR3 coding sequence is TGCGCCAGCAGCCAAGAAACTAGCGGGAGGCTTCAGTACTTC.

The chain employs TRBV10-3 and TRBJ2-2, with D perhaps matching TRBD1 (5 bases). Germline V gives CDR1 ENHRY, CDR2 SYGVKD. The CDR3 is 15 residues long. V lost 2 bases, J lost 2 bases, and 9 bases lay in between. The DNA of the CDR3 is TGTGCCATCAGTGAGGGACACCCAAACACCGGGGAGCTGTTTTTT. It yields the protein CAISEGHPNTGELFF.

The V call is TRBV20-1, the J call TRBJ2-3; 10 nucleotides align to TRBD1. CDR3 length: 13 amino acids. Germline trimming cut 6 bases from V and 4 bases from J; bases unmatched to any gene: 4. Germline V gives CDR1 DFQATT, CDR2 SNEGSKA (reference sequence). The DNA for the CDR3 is TGCAGTGCGGACAGGGGGGCCCCAGATACGCAGTATTTT. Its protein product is CSADRGAPDTQYF.

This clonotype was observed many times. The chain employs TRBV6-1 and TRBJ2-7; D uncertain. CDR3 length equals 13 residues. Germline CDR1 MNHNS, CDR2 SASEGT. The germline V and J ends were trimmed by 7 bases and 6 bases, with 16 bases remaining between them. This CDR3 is CASTGTALGEQYF. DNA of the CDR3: TGTGCCAGCACTGGTACAGCTTTGGGCGAGCAGTACTTC.

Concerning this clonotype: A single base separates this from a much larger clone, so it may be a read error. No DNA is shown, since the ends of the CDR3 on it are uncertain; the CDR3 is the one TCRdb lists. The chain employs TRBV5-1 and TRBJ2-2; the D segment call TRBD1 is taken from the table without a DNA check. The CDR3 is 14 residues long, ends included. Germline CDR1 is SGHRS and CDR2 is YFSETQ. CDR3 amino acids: CASSFGQGTGEPFF.

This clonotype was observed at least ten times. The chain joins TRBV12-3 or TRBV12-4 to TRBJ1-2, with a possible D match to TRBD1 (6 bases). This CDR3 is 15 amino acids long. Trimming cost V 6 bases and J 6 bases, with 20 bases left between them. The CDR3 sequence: CASSPTDVGAHGYTF. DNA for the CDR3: TGTGCCAGCAGCCCAACCGACGTGGGGGCGCATGGCTACACCTTC.

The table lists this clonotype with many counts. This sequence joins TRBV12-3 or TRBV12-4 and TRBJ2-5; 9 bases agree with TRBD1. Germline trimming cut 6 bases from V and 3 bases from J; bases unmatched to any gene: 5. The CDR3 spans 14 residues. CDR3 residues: CASSGTGGKETQYF. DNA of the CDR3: TGTGCCAGCAGCGGAACAGGGGGCAAAGAGACCCAGTACTTC.

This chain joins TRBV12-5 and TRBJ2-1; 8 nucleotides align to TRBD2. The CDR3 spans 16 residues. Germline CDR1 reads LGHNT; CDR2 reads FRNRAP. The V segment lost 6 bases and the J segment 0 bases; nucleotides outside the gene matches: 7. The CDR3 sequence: CASGAAGASSYNEQFF. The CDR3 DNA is TGTGCTAGTGGAGCAGCGGGGGCAAGCTCCTACAATGAGCAGTTCTTC.

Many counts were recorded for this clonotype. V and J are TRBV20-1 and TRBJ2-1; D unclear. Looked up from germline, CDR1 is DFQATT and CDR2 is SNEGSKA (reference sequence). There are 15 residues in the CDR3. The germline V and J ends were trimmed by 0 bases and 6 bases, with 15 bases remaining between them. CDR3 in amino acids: CSARDGRMRTNEQFF. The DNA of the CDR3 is TGCAGTGCTAGAGATGGCCGAATGCGGACCAATGAGCAGTTCTTC.

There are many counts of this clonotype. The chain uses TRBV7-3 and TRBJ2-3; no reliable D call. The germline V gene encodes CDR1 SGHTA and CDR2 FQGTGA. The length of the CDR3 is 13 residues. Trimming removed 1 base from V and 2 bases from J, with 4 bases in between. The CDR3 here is CASSLNPTDTQYF. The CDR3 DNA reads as TGTGCCAGCAGCTTAAACCCCACAGATACGCAGTATTTT.

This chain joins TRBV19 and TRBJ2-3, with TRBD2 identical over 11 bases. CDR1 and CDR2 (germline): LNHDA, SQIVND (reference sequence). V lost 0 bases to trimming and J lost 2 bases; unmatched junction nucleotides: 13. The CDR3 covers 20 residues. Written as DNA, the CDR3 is TGTGCCAGTAGTATAGAGCCCTCCATTGGACTAGCGGGCACCACAGATACGCAGTATTTT. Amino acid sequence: CASSIEPSIGLAGTTDTQYF.

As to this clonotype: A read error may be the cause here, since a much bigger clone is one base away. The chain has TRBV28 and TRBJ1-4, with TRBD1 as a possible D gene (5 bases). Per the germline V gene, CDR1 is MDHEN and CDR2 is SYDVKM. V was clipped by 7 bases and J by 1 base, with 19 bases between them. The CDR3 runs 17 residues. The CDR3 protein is CASTYMGGRGTNEKLFF. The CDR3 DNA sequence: TGTGCCAGCACCTATATGGGAGGAAGGGGAACTAATGAAAAACTGTTTTTT. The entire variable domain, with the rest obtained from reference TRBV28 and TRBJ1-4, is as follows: DVKVTQSSRYLVKRTGEKVFLECVQDMDHENMFWYRQDPGLGLRLIYFSYDVKMKEKGDIPEGYSVSREKKERFSLILESASTNQTSMYLCASTYMGGRGTNEKLFFGSGTQLSVL.

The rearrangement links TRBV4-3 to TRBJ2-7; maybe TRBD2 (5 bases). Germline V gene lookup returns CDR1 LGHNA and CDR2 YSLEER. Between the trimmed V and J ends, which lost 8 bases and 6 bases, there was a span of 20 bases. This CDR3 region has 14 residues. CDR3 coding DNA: TGCGCCAGCTCCTGGACTCGGTCGTCACCCGAGCAGTACTTC. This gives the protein CASSWTRSSPEQYF.

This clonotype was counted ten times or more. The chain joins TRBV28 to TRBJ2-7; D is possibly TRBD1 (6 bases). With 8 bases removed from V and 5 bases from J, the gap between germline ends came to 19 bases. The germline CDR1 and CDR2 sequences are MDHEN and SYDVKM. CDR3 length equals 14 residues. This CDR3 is CASFRGSLGDEQYF. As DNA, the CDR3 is TGTGCCAGCTTCAGGGGCAGCCTCGGGGACGAGCAGTACTTC.

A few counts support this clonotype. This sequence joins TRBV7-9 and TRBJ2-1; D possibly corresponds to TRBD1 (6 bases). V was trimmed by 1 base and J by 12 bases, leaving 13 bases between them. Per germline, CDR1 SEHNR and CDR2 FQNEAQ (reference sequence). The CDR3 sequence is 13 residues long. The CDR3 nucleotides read TGTGCCAGCAGCTTAGATTTGGGGGCAGCGCAGTTCTTC. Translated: CASSLDLGAAQFF.

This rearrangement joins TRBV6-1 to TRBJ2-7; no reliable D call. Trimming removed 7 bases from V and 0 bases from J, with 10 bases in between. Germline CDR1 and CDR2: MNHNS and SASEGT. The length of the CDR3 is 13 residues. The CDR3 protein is CASTESLSYEQYF. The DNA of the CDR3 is TGTGCCAGCACCGAGTCCCTCTCCTACGAGCAGTACTTC.

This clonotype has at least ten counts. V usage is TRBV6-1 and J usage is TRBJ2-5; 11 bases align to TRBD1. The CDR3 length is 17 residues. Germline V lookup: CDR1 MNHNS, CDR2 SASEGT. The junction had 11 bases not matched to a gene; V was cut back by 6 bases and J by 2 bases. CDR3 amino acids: CASRRLDRGRRQETQYF. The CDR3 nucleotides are TGTGCCAGCAGACGCCTGGACAGGGGGCGGCGGCAAGAGACCCAGTACTTC.

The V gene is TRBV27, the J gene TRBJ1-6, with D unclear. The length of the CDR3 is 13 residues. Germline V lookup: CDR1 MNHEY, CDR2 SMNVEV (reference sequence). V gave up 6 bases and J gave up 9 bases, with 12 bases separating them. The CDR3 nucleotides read TGTGCCAGCAGGCGGAGGGTTGGTTCACCCCTCCACTTT. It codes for CASRRRVGSPLHF.

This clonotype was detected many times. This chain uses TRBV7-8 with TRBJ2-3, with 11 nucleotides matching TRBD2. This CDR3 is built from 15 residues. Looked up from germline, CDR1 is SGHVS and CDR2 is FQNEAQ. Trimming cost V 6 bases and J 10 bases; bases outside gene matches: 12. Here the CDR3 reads CASRGTSGSLGAQYF. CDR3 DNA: TGTGCCAGCAGAGGGACTAGCGGCTCCTTGGGGGCGCAGTATTTT.

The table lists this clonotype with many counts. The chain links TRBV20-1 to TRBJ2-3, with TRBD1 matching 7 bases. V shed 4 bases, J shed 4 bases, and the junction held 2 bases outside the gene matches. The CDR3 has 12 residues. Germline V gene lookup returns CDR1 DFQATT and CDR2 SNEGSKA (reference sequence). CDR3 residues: CSATTGPDTQYF. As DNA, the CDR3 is TGCAGTGCTACGACAGGGCCAGATACGCAGTATTTT.

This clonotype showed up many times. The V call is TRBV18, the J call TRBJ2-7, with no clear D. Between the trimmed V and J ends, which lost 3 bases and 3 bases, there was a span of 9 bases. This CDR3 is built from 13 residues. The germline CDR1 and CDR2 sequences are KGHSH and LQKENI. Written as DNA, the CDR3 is TGTGCCAGCTCACCTCTAGAGAGCTACGAGCAGTACTTC. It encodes CASSPLESYEQYF. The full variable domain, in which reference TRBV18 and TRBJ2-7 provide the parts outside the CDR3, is NAGVMQNPRHLVRRRGQEARLRCSPMKGHSHVYWYRQLPEEGLKFMVYLQKENIIDESGMPKERFSAEFPKEGPSILRIQQVVRGDSAAYFCASSPLESYEQYFGPGTRLTVT.

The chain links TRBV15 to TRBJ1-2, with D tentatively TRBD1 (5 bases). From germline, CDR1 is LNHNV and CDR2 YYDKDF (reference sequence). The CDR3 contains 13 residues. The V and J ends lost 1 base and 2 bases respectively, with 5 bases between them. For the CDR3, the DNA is TGTGCCACCAGCAGAGGGGGGAACTATGGCTACACCTTC. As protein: CATSRGGNYGYTF.

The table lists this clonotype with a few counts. This CDR3 is CAWNVGQGDGYTF. In nucleotides, the CDR3 is TGTGCCTGGAATGTAGGACAGGGTGACGGCTACACCTTC. The chain is built from TRBV30 and TRBJ1-2, with 8 bases that match TRBD1. The CDR3 runs 13 residues. Germline-derived CDR1 and CDR2 are GTSNPN and SVGIG (reference sequence). Losses at the gene ends were 4 bases for V and 8 bases for J; bases not matched to a gene: 9.

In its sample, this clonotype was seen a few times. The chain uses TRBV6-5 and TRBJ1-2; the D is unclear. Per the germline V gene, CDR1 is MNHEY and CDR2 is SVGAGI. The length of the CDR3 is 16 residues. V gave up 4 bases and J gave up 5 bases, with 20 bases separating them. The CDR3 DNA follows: TGTGCCAGCAGTTCCTCACCGGGAACTCTTTATTATGGCTACACCTTC. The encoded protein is CASSSSPGTLYYGYTF.

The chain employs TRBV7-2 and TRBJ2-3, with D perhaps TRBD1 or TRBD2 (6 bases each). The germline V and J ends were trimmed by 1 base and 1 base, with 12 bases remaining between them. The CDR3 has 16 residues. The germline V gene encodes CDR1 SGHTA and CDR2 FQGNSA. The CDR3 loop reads CASSLDGGLGTDTQYF. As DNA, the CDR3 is TGTGCCAGCAGCTTAGATGGGGGGCTGGGCACAGATACGCAGTATTTT.

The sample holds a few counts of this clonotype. CDR3 in amino acids: CASRLYQQGKSSYEQYF. CDR3 nucleotides: TGTGCCAGCAGACTCTACCAACAGGGGAAAAGCAGCTACGAGCAGTACTTC. J is TRBJ2-7 and V is TRBV6-2 or TRBV6-3; 7 bases line up with TRBD1. Germline CDR1 MNHEY, CDR2 SVGEGT. This CDR3 has 17 residues. V lost 6 bases, J lost 3 bases, and 17 bases stayed unmatched.

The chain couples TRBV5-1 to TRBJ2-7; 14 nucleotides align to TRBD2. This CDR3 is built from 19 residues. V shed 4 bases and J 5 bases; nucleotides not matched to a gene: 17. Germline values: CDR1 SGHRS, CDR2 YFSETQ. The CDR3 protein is CASSIDLTSGRADSHEQYF. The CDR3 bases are TGCGCCAGCAGCATCGATTTGACTAGCGGGAGGGCCGACAGCCACGAGCAGTACTTC.